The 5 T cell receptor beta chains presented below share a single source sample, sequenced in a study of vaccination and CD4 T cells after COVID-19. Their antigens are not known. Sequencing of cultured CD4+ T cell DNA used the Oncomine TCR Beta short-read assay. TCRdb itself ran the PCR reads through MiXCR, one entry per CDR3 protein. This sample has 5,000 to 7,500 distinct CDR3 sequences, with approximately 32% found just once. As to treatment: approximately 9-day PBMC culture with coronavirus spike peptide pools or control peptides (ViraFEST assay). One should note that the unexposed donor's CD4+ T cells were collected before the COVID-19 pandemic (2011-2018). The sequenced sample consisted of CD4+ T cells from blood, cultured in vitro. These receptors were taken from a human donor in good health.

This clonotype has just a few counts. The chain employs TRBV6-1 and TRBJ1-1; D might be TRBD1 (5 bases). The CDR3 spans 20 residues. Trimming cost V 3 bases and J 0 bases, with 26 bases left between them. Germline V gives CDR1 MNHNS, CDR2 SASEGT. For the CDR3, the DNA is TGTGCCAGCAGTGAGGATGGATCGGGCCGGTGGGCAGGGATGAACACTGAAGCTTTCTTT. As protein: CASSEDGSGRWAGMNTEAFF.

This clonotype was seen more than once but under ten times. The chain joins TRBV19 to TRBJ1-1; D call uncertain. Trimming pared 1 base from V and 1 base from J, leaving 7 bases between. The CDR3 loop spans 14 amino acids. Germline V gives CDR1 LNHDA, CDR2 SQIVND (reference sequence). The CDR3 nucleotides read TGTGCCAGTAGTATAGGGACGGCGAACACTGAAGCTTTCTTT. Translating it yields CASSIGTANTEAFF.

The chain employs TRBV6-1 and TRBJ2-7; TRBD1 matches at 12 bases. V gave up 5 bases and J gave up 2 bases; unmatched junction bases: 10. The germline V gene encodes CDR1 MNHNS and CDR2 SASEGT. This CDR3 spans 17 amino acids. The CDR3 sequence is CASSQGTGGAEAYEQYF. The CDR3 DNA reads TGTGCCAGCAGTCAAGGGACAGGGGGCGCGGAGGCCTACGAGCAGTACTTC.

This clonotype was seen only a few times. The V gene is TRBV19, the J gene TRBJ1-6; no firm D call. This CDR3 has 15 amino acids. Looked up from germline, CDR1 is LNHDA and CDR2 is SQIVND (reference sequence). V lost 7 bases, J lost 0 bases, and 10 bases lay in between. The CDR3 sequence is CASKSASSYNSPLHF. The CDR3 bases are TGTGCCAGTAAGTCGGCTAGCTCCTATAATTCACCCCTCCACTTT.

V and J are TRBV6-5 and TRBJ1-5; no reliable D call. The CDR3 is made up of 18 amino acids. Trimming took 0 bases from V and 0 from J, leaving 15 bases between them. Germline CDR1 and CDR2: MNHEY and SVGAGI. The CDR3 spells CASSYSFRQEYSNQPQHF. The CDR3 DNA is TGTGCCAGCAGTTACTCATTTAGGCAGGAGTATAGCAATCAGCCCCAGCATTTT.